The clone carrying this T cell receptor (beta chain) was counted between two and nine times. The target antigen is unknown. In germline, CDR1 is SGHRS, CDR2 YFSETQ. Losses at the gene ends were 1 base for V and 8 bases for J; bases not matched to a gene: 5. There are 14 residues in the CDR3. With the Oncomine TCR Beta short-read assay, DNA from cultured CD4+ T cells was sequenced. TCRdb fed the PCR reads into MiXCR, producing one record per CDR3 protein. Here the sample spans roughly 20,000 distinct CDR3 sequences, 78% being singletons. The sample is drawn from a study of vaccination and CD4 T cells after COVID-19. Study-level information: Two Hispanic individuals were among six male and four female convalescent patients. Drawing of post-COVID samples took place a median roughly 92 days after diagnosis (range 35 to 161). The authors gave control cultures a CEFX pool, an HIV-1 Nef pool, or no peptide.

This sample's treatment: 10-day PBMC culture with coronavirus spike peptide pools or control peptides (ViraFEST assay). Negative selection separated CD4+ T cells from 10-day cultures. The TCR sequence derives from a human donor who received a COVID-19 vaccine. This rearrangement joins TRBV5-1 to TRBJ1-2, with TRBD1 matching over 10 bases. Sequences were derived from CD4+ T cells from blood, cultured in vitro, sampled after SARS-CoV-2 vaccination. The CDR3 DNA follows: TGCGCCAGCAGCTTGACCGGGACAGGGGACGGCTACACCTTC. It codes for CASSLTGTGDGYTF.